Each of the 23 T cell receptor beta chains below was sequenced from the same sample in a study of Graves' ophthalmopathy and Graves' hyperthyroidism. Transcripts of RNA were the source for amplifying TCR beta CDR3 regions. HTBI primers were used in a first-round RT-PCR, which preceded a second-round multiplex PCR. TCRdb redid the calling of the multiplex PCR reads with MiXCR, one entry per CDR3 protein. The repertoire holds roughly 500,000 distinct CDR3 sequences, around an eighth seen once, with around 9.8% in the top ten. The specimen sequenced was blood. These receptor sequences come from a woman aged 25 to 39 with Graves' ophthalmopathy.

The CDR3 bases are TGTGCCTGGAGTGAGCTCACTCACGAGCAGTACTTC. Translation gives CAWSELTHEQYF. The chain combines TRBV30 with TRBJ2-7; D is undetermined. There are 12 residues in the CDR3. Germline assignment: CDR1 GTSNPN and CDR2 SVGIG (reference sequence). V was clipped by 1 base and J by 5 bases, with 9 bases between them.

This clonotype occurred many times. The chain is built from TRBV27 and TRBJ1-5; maybe TRBD1 (6 bases). CDR3 size: 15 residues. Trimming pared 4 bases from V and 1 base from J, leaving 11 bases between. Germline loops: CDR1 MNHEY, CDR2 SMNVEV (reference sequence). The CDR3 region has the DNA TGTGCCAGCAGTTCCCTAACAGGGAGCAATCAGCCCCAGCATTTT. Translating it yields CASSSLTGSNQPQHF.

This clonotype was detected many times. The rearrangement joins TRBV7-3 to TRBJ2-5; no definite D call. Germline V gene lookup returns CDR1 SGHTA and CDR2 FQGTGA. The CDR3 has 18 residues. V lost 3 bases and J 2 bases, leaving 22 bases between the germline ends. The CDR3 sequence is CASSFTVPILLAQETQYF. CDR3 in DNA: TGTGCCAGCAGCTTCACTGTACCGATCTTGTTGGCTCAAGAGACCCAGTACTTC. Together with reference TRBV7-3 and TRBJ2-5, the CDR3 gives the full variable domain: GAGVSQTPSNKVTEKGKYVELRCDPISGHTALYWYRQSLGQGPEFLIYFQGTGAADDSGLPNDRFFAVRPEGSVSTLKIQRTERGDSAVYLCASSFTVPILLAQETQYFGPGTRLLVL.

Ten or more counts support this clonotype. The genes are TRBV30 and TRBJ1-5; weak D call: TRBD1 (5 bases). The CDR3 runs to 14 residues. CDR1 is GTSNPN, CDR2 SVGIG, per germline (reference sequence). V was pared by 1 base and J by 3 bases, with 10 bases between. The CDR3 region has the DNA TGTGCCTGGAGTGGGTCAGGGTACAATCAGCCCCAGCATTTT. Amino acids: CAWSGSGYNQPQHF.

This clonotype was recorded at least ten times. The chain recombines TRBV28 with TRBJ1-6; 8 nucleotides line up with TRBD1. Germline CDR1 and CDR2: MDHEN and SYDVKM. This CDR3 is built from 17 residues. V lost 4 bases and J lost 0; bases outside the gene matches: 5. The DNA of the CDR3 is TGTGCCAGCAGTTCCTACAGGGGGAACTCCTATAATTCACCCCTCCACTTT. It is translated as CASSSYRGNSYNSPLHF.

This clonotype appeared many times. The chain uses TRBV28 and TRBJ2-4, with 7 bases aligning to TRBD2. The V segment lost 7 bases and the J segment 10 bases; nucleotides outside the gene matches: 10. The CDR3 consists of 13 residues. Per the germline V gene, CDR1 is MDHEN and CDR2 is SYDVKM. CDR3 protein: CASTHGGGLIQYF. In DNA, the CDR3 is TGTGCCAGCACCCACGGCGGGGGACTAATTCAGTACTTC.

This clonotype was seen many times. The chain employs TRBV5-1 and TRBJ1-5, with unresolved D. Trimming took 2 bases from V and 1 from J, leaving 16 bases between them. The germline V gene has CDR1 SGHRS and CDR2 YFSETQ. This CDR3 is built from 17 residues. The CDR3 loop reads CASSFSPARVSNQPQHF. DNA of the CDR3: TGCGCCAGCAGCTTTAGCCCGGCCCGGGTGAGCAATCAGCCCCAGCATTTT.

This clonotype was picked up many times. This clone may be a read error of a much larger clone one base away. The J gene is TRBJ1-1, the V gene TRBV13, with D unclear. This CDR3 is built from 14 residues. Germline CDR1 PRHDT, CDR2 FYEKMQ (reference sequence). With 5 bases removed from V and 0 bases from J, the gap between germline ends came to 10 bases. CDR3 bases: TGTGCCAGCAGCCCTGGACTGATGAACACTGAAGCTTTCTTT. This encodes CASSPGLMNTEAFF.

The chain joins TRBV6-1 to TRBJ1-1; the match to TRBD1 covers 9 bases. V trimming: 4 bases; J trimming: 0 bases; junction bases outside the gene matches: 6. This CDR3 is 16 amino acids long. CDR1 and CDR2 from the germline V gene are MNHNS and SASEGT. The CDR3 region has the DNA TGTGCCAGCAGTGGCCCTGGACAGGGGATGAACACTGAAGCTTTCTTT. It translates to CASSGPGQGMNTEAFF.

The rearrangement links TRBV20-1 to TRBJ2-5, with 7 positions matching TRBD2. CDR1 DFQATT and CDR2 SNEGSKA come from the germline V gene (reference sequence). The CDR3 runs to 15 residues. V was clipped by 7 bases and J by 3 bases; unmatched bases: 14. The CDR3 bases are TGCAGTGTCTCGATGGGGCTAGCGGTAAAAGAGACCCAGTACTTC. It specifies CSVSMGLAVKETQYF.

J is TRBJ2-7 and V is TRBV7-2; perhaps TRBD2 as D (7 bases). This CDR3 region has 15 residues. V shed 0 bases and J shed 1 base, with 10 bases lying between them. Germline CDR1 SGHTA, CDR2 FQGNSA. CDR3 residues: CASSLAGGGSYEQYF. In nucleotides, the CDR3 is TGTGCCAGCAGCTTAGCGGGAGGGGGTTCCTACGAGCAGTACTTC.

This clonotype was counted ten times or more. The gene calls are TRBV30 and TRBJ1-5; TRBD1 agrees at 7 bases. Trimming removed 3 bases from V and 0 bases from J; junction bases left unmatched: 8. This CDR3 is built from 16 residues. Germline V gene data show CDR1 as GTSNPN and CDR2 as SVGIG (reference sequence). The CDR3 DNA reads TGTGCCTGGAGCGCCCGACAGGGCTATAGCAATCAGCCCCAGCATTTT. It encodes CAWSARQGYSNQPQHF.

This clonotype was seen a handful of times. A much larger clonotype is one base distant, so this may be a read error. The chain links TRBV2 to TRBJ1-2; tentatively, D is TRBD1 (6 bases). Looked up from germline, CDR1 is SNHLY and CDR2 is FYNNEI. This CDR3 region has 12 residues. CDR3 sequence: CASMEGPGGYSF. Here the CDR3 DNA reads TGTGCCAGCATGGAAGGGCCCGGGGGCTACAGCTTC.

This rearrangement joins TRBV27 to TRBJ2-7; 8 bases align to TRBD1. Germline V gene data show CDR1 as MNHEY and CDR2 as SMNVEV (reference sequence). V was pared by 4 bases and J by 4 bases, with 9 bases of the junction left unmatched. The CDR3 is made up of 15 amino acids. CDR3 amino acids: CASSSNRGIKYEQYF. Written as DNA, the CDR3 is TGTGCCAGCAGTTCCAACAGGGGGATTAAATACGAGCAGTACTTC.

There are many counts of this clonotype. V and J are TRBV24-1 and TRBJ2-7; tentatively, D is TRBD1 or TRBD2 (6 bases each). CDR1 is KGHDR, CDR2 SFDVKD, per germline. The CDR3 length is 14 residues. V shed 5 bases and J shed 6 bases, with 16 bases lying between them. The CDR3 sequence: CATSVSHGGGEQYF. As DNA, the CDR3 is TGTGCCACCAGTGTTTCACACGGAGGGGGCGAGCAGTACTTC.

This clonotype was seen many times. The J gene is TRBJ2-5, the V gene TRBV6-1; 9 bases are shared with TRBD1. The trim removed 6 bases at V and 5 bases at J, leaving 13 bases unmatched. Germline loops: CDR1 MNHNS, CDR2 SASEGT. The CDR3 is 16 residues long. CDR3 DNA: TGTGCCAGCAGAAGGAGGGACAGGGCGTATCAGGAGACCCAGTACTTC. Amino acid sequence: CASRRRDRAYQETQYF.

Concerning this clonotype: A much larger clonotype is one base distant, so this may be a read error. The chain couples TRBV7-2 to TRBJ1-1; D is uncertain. In germline, CDR1 is SGHTA, CDR2 FQGNSA. The CDR3 extends over 14 amino acids. Here the CDR3 reads CASGEEEEYTEACF. Here the CDR3 DNA reads TGTGCCAGCGGCGAGGAGGAGGAATACACTGAAGCTTGCTTT. Variable domain in full (rest from reference TRBV7-2 and TRBJ1-1): GAGVSQSPSNKVTEKGKDVELRCDPISGHTALYWYRQSLGQGLEFLIYFQGNSAPDKSGLPSDRFSAERTGGSVSTLTIQRTQQEDSAVYLCASGEEEEYTEACFGQGTRLTVV.

Regarding this clonotype: Because it lacks the conserved phenylalanine or tryptophan at the end, this CDR3 is likely a read error. Because the CDR3's place on the DNA is in doubt, the DNA is left out and the CDR3 is given as listed by TCRdb. V gene TRBV7-2 combines with J gene TRBJ2-4; the D call of TRBD1 is as the table states it, not checked on the DNA. The CDR3 length equals 8 residues, ends included. CDR1 and CDR2 from the germline V gene are SGHTA and FQGNSA. This CDR3 is CASSTGTG.

The table lists this clonotype with a few counts. The chain carries TRBV5-1 and TRBJ1-2; 9 bases line up with TRBD1. With 5 bases clipped from V and 8 bases from J, the junction kept 7 bases outside the gene matches. The CDR3 covers 13 residues. CDR1 and CDR2 (germline): SGHRS, YFSETQ. CDR3 sequence reads: CASSSDRGDGYTF. DNA of the CDR3: TGCGCCAGCAGTTCCGACAGGGGGGACGGCTACACCTTC.

This clonotype was seen many times. The chain combines TRBV28 with TRBJ1-1; D unresolved. CDR1 and CDR2 (germline): MDHEN, SYDVKM. The CDR3 length is 12 residues. The V and J ends lost 2 bases and 11 bases respectively, with 12 bases between them. The CDR3 reads CASSLVTVAAFF. Written as DNA, the CDR3 is TGTGCCAGCAGTTTAGTGACTGTTGCTGCTTTCTTT.

The sample holds many counts of this clonotype. It is likely a read error, because the conserved phenylalanine at the end of the CDR3 is missing. CDR3 sequence reads: CSAIAGGGEETQYL. CDR3 nucleotide sequence: TGCAGTGCTATAGCGGGAGGGGGAGAAGAGACCCAGTACCTC. The chain couples TRBV20-1 to TRBJ2-5, with 11 bases lining up with TRBD2. Germline CDR1 DFQATT, CDR2 SNEGSKA (reference sequence). The CDR3 extends over 14 amino acids. V shed 4 bases, J shed 3 bases, and the junction held 4 bases outside the gene matches.

This clonotype has ten or more counts. V and J are TRBV6-5 and TRBJ2-2; the D is unclear. With 0 bases removed from V and 2 bases from J, the gap between germline ends came to 7 bases. Germline CDR1 reads MNHEY; CDR2 reads SVGAGI. This CDR3 is 15 amino acids long. The DNA of the CDR3 is TGTGCCAGCAGTTACTCCCGCACTAACACCGGGGAGCTGTTTTTT. Translation: CASSYSRTNTGELFF.

This clonotype was picked up a small number of times. V usage is TRBV7-3 and J usage is TRBJ1-1; the D gene is possibly TRBD1 (6 bases). The CDR3 length is 14 residues. CDR1 SGHTA and CDR2 FQGTGA come from the germline V gene. Deletions cut 5 bases from V and 3 bases from J, with 13 bases between. The CDR3 loop is CASSRKGGDTEAFF. The CDR3 bases are TGTGCCAGCAGCCGAAAAGGGGGGGACACTGAAGCTTTCTTT.